Below, one TCR beta chain is given with its context. The antigen remains undetermined. The sample is drawn from a study of T cells in Graves' hyperthyroidism and ophthalmopathy. RNA transcripts yielded amplified TCR beta CDR3 regions. The HTBI primer set was used in a first-round RT-PCR of the TCR CDR3. TCRdb independently ran MiXCR on the multiplex PCR reads; one entry per CDR3 protein. The table includes 750,000 to 900,000 distinct CDR3 sequences, roughly 40% detected once. Regarding the study as a whole: The model's output predicted ophthalmopathy at a median of about 5.9 months prior to onset. Most thyroid clonotypes expanded above 0.001 appeared in blood too.

V was shortened by 0 bases and J by 12 bases, with 11 bases between the two germline ends. Looked up from germline, CDR1 is ENHRY and CDR2 is SYGVKD. This CDR3 has 12 amino acids. Clinical symptoms, serum thyroxine and TRAb, thyroid ultrasound and orbital computed tomography were used for the diagnoses. Source material for PBMCs was about 10 ml fresh peripheral blood. This chain links TRBV10-3 with TRBJ1-2; perhaps TRBD1 as D (5 bases). The sample consisted of blood. This receptor was taken from a man aged 18 to 35 with Graves' hyperthyroidism. CDR3 region: CAISESIGGDTF. The CDR3, as DNA: TGTGCCATCAGTGAGTCGATTGGGGGAGACACCTTC.